This T cell receptor beta chain was obtained from a study of blood T cell repertoires in COVID-19. The wider study: Samples came from the United States, Italy and Spain, spanning acute and convalescent COVID-19. T cells, B-cell-depleted T cells, or PBMCs provided the cDNA or gDNA that served as material.

As handled by the study authors: Estimation of nucleated cell counts was performed using reference gene primer amplification. Sequencing used immunoSEQ multiplex PCR; TCRdb keeps in-frame clones, though not all of them. The DNA gave D and trimming, while V, J and clone size come from that table. Of approximately 320,000 clones in the sample, around nine tenths were seen once. The germline CDR1 and CDR2 sequences are SEHNR and FQNEAQ (reference sequence). With V trimmed by 5 bases and J by 4 bases, 7 bases remained unmatched. The CDR3 is 14 amino acids. Seattle cases were enrolled at active infection and followed longitudinally.

The sequencing input was peripheral blood. This chain links TRBV7-9 with TRBJ1-2; 7 bases are shared with TRBD1. The source of this sequence is a woman aged 30 to 39 with COVID-19, enrolled during active disease. Written as DNA, the CDR3 is TGTGCCAGCAGCGCGAGGGACAGCCGCTATGGCTACACCTTC. It translates to CASSARDSRYGYTF.